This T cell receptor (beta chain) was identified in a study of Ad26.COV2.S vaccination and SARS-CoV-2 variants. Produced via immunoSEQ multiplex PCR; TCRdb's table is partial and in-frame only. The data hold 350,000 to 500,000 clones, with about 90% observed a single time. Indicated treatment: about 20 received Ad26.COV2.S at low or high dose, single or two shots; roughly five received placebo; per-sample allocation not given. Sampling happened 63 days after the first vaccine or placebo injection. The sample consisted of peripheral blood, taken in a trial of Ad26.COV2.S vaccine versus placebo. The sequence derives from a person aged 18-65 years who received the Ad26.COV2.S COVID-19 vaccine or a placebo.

The CDR3 DNA reads as TGTGCCGGATCTTCCGGGACAGGTGGAGATACGCAGTATTTT. Encoded protein: CAGSSGTGGDTQYF. The chain has TRBV6-5 and TRBJ2-3; 8 bases align to TRBD1. Germline V gene data show CDR1 as MNHEY and CDR2 as SVGAGI. V lost 11 bases, J lost 5 bases, and 12 bases stayed unmatched. This CDR3 comprises 14 residues.